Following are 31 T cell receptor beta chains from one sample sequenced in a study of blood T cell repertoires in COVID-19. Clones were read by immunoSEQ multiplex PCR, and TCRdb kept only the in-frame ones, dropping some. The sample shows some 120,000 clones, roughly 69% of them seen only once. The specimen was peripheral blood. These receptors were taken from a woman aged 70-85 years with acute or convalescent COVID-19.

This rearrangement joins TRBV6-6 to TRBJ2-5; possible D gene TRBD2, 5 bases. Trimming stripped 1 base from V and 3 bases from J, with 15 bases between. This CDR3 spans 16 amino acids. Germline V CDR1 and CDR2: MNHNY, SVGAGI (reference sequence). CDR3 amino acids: CASSYYEGNPKETQYF. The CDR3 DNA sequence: TGTGCCAGCAGTTACTACGAGGGAAACCCTAAAGAGACCCAGTACTTC.

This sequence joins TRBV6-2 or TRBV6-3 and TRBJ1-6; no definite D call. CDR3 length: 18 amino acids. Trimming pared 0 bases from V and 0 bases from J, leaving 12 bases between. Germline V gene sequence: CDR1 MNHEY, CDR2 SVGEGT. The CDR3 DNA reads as TGTGCCAGCAGTTACTCTCTCGGGAAGAGCTCCTATAATTCACCCCTCCACTTT. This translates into CASSYSLGKSSYNSPLHF.

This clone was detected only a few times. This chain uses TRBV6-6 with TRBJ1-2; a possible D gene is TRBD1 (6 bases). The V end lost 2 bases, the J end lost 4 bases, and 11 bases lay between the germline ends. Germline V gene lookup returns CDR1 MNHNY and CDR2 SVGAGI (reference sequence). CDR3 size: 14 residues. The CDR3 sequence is CASSYAGEGYGYTF. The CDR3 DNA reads TGTGCCAGCAGTTACGCAGGGGAAGGCTATGGCTACACCTTC.

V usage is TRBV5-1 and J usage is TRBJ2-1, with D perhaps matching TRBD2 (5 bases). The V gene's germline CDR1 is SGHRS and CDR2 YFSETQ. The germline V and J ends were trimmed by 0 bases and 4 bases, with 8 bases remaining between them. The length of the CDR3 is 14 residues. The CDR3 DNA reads TGCGCCAGCAGCTTGGGGGGAGAGTACAATGAGCAGTTCTTC. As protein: CASSLGGEYNEQFF.

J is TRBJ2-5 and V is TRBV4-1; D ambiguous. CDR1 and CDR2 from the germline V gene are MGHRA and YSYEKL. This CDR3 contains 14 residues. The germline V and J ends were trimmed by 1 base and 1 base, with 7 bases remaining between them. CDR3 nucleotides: TGCGCCAGCAGCCAAGGGCACAGCCAAGAGACCCAGTACTTC. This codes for CASSQGHSQETQYF.

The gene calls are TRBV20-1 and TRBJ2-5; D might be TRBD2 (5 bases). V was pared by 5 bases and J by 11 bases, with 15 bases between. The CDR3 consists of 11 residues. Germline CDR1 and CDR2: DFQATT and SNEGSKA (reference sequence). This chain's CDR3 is CSASKPRTQYF. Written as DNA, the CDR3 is TGCAGTGCTTCCAAGCCAAGGACTCAGTACTTC.

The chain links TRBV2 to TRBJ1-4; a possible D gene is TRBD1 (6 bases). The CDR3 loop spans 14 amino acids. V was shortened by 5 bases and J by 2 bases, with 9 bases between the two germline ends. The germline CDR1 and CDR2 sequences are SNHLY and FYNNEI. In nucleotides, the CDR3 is TGTGCCAGCAGTAGGGACACCACTAATGAAAAACTGTTTTTT. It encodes CASSRDTTNEKLFF.

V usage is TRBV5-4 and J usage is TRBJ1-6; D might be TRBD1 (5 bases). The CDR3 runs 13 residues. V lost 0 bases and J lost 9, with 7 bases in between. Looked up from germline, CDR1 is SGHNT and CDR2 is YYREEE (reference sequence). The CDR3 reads CASSLDQGSPLHF. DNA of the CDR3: TGTGCCAGCAGCTTGGATCAGGGTTCACCCCTCCACTTT.

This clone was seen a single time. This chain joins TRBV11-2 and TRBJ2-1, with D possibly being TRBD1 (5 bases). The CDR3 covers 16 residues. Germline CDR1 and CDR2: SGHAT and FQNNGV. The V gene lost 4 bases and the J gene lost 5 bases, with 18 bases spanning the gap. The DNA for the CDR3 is TGTGCCAGCAGCTCCCGACAGCAGAATCGGAACAATGAGCAGTTCTTC. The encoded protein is CASSSRQQNRNNEQFF.

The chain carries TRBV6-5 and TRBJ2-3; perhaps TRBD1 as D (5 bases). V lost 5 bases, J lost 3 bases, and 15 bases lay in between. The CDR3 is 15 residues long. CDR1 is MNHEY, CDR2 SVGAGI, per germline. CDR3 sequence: CASSRPLQATDTQYF. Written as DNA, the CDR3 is TGTGCCAGCAGTCGGCCATTACAGGCTACAGATACGCAGTATTTT.

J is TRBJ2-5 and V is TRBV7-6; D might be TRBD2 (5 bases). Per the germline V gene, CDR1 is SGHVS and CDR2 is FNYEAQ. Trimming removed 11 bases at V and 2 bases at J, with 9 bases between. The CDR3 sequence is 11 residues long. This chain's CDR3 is CAGGWQETQYF. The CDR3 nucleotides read TGTGCCGGCGGGTGGCAAGAGACCCAGTACTTC.

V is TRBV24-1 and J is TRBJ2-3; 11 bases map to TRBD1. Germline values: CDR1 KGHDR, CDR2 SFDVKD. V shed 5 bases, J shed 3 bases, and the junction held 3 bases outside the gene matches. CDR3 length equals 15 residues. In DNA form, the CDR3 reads TGTGCCACCAGTGTAGGGACAGGGGGAACAGATACGCAGTATTTT. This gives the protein CATSVGTGGTDTQYF.

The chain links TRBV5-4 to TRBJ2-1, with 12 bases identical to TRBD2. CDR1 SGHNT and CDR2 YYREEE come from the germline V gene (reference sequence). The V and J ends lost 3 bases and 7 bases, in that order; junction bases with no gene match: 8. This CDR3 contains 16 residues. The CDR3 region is CASSSQRTSGNNEQFF. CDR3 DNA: TGTGCCAGCAGCTCCCAACGGACTAGCGGGAATAATGAGCAGTTCTTC.

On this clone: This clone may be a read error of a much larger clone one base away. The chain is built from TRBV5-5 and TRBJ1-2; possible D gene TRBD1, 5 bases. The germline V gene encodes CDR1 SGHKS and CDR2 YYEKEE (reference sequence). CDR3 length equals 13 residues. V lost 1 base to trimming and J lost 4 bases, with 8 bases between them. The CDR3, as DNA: TGTGCCAGCAGCTTGCAAGGGGTCTATGGCTACACCTTC. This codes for CASSLQGVYGYTF. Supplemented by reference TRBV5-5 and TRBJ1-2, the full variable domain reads DAGVTQSPTHLIKTRGQQVTLRCSPISGHKSVSWYQQVLGQGPQFIFQYYEKEERGRGNFPDRFSARQFPNYSSELNVNALLLGDSALYLCASSLQGVYGYTFGSGTRLTVV.

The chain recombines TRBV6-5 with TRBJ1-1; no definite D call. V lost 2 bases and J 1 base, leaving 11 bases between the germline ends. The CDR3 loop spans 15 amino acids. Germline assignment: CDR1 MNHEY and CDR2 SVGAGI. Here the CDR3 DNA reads TGTGCCAGCAGTTACCCAACGGCGGGGAACACTGAAGCTTTCTTT. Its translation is CASSYPTAGNTEAFF.

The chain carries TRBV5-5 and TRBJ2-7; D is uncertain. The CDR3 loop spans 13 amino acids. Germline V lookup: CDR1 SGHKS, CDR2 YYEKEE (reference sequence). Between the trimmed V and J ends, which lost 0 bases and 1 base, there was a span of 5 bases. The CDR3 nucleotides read TGTGCCAGCAGCTTGGACCTATCCTACGAGCAGTACTTC. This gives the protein CASSLDLSYEQYF.

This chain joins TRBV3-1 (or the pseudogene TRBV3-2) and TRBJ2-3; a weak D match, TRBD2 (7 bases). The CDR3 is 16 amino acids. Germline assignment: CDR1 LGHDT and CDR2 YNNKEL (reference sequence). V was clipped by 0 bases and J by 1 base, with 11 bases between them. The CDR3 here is CASSQDEGGRTDTQYF. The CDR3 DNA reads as TGTGCCAGCAGCCAAGACGAGGGGGGGCGCACAGATACGCAGTATTTT.

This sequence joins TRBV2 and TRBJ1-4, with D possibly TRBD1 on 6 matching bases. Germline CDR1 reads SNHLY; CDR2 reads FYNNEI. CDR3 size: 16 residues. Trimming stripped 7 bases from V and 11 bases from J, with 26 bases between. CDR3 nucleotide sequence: TGTGCCAGCATGAGGGGGTCCACTAGTACGAGTGGGAAACTGTTTTTT. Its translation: CASMRGSTSTSGKLFF.

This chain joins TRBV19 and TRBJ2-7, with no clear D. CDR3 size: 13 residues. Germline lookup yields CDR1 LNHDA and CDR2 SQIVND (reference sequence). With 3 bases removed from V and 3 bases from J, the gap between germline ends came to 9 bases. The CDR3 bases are TGTGCCAGTAGTATCTCACGGTACTACGAGCAGTACTTC. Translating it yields CASSISRYYEQYF.

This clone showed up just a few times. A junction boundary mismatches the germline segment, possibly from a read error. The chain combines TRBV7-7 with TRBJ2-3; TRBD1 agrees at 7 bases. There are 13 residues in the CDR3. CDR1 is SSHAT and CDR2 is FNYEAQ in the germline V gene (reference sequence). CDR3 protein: CASSLGTADTQYF. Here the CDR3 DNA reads TGTGCTAGCAGCTTAGGGACAGCTGATACGCAGTATTTT.

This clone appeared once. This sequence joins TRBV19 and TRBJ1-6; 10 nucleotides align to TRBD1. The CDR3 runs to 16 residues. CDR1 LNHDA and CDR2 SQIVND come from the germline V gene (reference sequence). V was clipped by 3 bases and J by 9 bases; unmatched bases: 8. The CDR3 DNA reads TGTGCCAGTAGTATGCGGTCGGGACAGGGGACTTCACCCCTCCACTTT. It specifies CASSMRSGQGTSPLHF.

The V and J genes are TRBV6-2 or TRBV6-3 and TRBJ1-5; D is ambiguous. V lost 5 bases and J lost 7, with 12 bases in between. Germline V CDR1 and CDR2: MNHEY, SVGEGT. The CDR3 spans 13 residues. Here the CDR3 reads CASSRVVRQPQHF. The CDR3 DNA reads TGTGCCAGCAGTCGGGTAGTTCGGCAGCCCCAGCATTTT.

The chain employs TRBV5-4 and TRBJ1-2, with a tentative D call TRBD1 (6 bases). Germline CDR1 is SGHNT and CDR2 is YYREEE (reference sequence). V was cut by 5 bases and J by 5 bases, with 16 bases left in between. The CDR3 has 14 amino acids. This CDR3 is CASSRGGAEYGYTF. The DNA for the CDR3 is TGTGCCAGCAGTCGGGGGGGGGCCGAGTATGGCTACACCTTC.

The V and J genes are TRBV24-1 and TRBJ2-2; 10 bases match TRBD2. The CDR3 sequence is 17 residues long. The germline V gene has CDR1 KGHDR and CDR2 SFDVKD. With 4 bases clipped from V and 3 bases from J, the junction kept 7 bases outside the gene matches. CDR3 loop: CATSEGSGRADTGELFF. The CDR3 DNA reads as TGTGCCACCAGTGAGGGCAGCGGGAGGGCCGACACCGGGGAGCTGTTTTTT.

In DNA, the CDR3 is TGTGCCAGTAGGAGGCCTCAATCCTACGAGCAGTACTTC. Protein sequence: CASRRPQSYEQYF. The chain employs TRBV19 and TRBJ2-7; D gene unclear. V gave up 6 bases and J gave up 1 base, with 10 bases separating them. CDR3 length: 13 residues. The V gene's germline CDR1 is LNHDA and CDR2 SQIVND (reference sequence).

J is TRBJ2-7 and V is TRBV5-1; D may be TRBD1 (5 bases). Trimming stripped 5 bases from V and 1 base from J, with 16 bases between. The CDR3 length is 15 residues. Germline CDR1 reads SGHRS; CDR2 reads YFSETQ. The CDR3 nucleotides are TGCGCCAGCAGTACAACCTTGGACACTTCCTACGAGCAGTACTTC. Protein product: CASSTTLDTSYEQYF.

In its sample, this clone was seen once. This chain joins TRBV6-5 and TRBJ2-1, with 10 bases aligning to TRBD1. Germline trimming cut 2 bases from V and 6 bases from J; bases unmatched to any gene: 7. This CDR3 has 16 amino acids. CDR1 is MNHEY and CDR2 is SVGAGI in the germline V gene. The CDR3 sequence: CASSYKNRDRGNEQFF. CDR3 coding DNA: TGTGCCAGCAGTTACAAAAACCGGGACAGGGGCAATGAGCAGTTCTTC.

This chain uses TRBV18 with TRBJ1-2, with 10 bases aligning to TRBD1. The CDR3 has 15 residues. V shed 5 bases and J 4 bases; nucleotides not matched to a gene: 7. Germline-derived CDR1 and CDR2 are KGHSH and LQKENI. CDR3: CASSGAGQGTYGYTF. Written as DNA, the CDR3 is TGTGCCAGCTCAGGAGCGGGACAGGGGACCTATGGCTACACCTTC.

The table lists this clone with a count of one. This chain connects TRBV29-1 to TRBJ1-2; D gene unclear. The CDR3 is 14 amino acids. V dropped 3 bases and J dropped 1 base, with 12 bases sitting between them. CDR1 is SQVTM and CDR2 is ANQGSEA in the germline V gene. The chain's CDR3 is CSVDPAAVNYGYTF. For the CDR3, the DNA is TGCAGCGTTGACCCAGCAGCGGTTAACTATGGCTACACCTTC.

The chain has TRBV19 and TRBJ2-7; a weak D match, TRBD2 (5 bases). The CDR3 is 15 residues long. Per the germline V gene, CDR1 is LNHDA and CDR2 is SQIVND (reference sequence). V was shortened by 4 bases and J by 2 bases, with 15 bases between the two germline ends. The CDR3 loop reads CASSKSGSWTYEQYF. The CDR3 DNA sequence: TGTGCCAGTAGTAAGAGCGGCAGCTGGACCTACGAGCAGTACTTC.

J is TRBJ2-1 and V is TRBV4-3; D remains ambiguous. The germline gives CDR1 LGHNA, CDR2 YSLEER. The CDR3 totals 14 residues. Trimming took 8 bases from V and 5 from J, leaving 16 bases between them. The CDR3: CASGYSLSNNEQFF. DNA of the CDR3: TGCGCCAGCGGTTACAGCCTTTCGAACAATGAGCAGTTCTTC.